This T cell receptor beta chain was observed in a study of shared clonotypes between healthy human individuals. At the deep level, the assay was run. Only in-frame clones appear in the TCRdb table, and some are missing; sequencing was by immunoSEQ multiplex PCR. The table includes about half a million clones, about four fifths detected once. CDR3 length: 14 residues. Germline loops: CDR1 KGHSH, CDR2 LQKENI. Trimming left V 2 bases short and J 9 bases short, with 14 bases between. Healthy and HIV-negative, the adult donors had no recent acute infections or vaccinations. The gene calls are TRBV18 and TRBJ2-1; D call uncertain. Specimen: PBMCs. This TCR was sampled from a woman in her forties in good health. Some clones in this sample may be carry-over from other donors' samples. CDR3 DNA: TGTGCCAGCTCACCAAAGTCTCACAGTGGTGAGCAGTTCTTC. The encoded protein is CASSPKSHSGEQFF. Filled out from reference TRBV18 and TRBJ2-1, the complete variable domain reads NAGVMQNPRHLVRRRGQEARLRCSPMKGHSHVYWYRQLPEEGLKFMVYLQKENIIDESGMPKERFSAEFPKEGPSILRIQQVVRGDSAAYFCASSPKSHSGEQFFGPGTRLTVL.